Listed below are T cell receptor beta chains from one sample, sequenced in a study of shared clonotypes between healthy human individuals. Libraries were prepared by immunoSEQ multiplex PCR; TCRdb keeps only in-frame clonotypes and omits some of them. This sample carries over 1.4 million clones, approximately 96% of them seen once, and the ten largest clones take over 1%. Source material: naive CD4+ T cells sorted from blood. These receptors were obtained from a man younger than 40 in good health. Each CDR3 is given with its conserved first and last residue. Fields, in order: clone size, J gene, V gene, D gene, CDR3 length, CDR3 DNA, CDR3 protein. The D gene is left open where the match is weak. A row's size may be missing; if present it is once, few, many or a size class.

>NA|TRBJ1-5|TRBV6-5|TRBD1|14
TGTGCCAGCAGTTATGGGACAGGGGGCCAGCCCCAGCATTTT
CASSYGTGGQPQHF
>NA|TRBJ2-5|TRBV29-1|NA|13
TGCAGCGTGCTCCCAGGGGCTCAAGAGACCCAGTACTTC
CSVLPGAQETQYF
>NA|TRBJ2-1|TRBV28|TRBD2|16
TGTGCCAGCAGTTTACCTGGCGGGAGCCCCTACAATGAGCAGTTCTTC
CASSLPGGSPYNEQFF
>NA|TRBJ2-1|TRBV5-8|NA|15
TGTGCCAGCAGCCGCCGGACATACCAAAACAATGAGCAGTTCTTC
CASSRRTYQNNEQFF
>NA|TRBJ2-7|TRBV28|TRBD1|15
TGTGCCAGCAGTTCCTCCGGGACAGGGACATACGAGCAGTACTTC
CASSSSGTGTYEQYF
>NA|TRBJ2-7|TRBV5-1|NA|13
TGCGCCAGCAGCTTGGTAGCATTTAGGGAGCAGTACTTC
CASSLVAFREQYF
>once|TRBJ1-4|TRBV4-3|TRBD1|16
TGCGCCAGCAGCCAAGGTCACGGGACAGGGGTGGAAAAACTGTTTTTT
CASSQGHGTGVEKLFF
>NA|TRBJ2-1|TRBV19|TRBD2|18
TGTGCCAGTAGCTCGGGACTAGCGGGGGAGAGCTCCTACAATGAGCAGTTCTTC
CASSSGLAGESSYNEQFF
>NA|TRBJ2-1|TRBV7-6|TRBD2|16
TGTGCCAGCAGCTTATATGGCGGGAGGTCCATCAATGAGCAGTTCTTC
CASSLYGGRSINEQFF
>NA|TRBJ2-1|TRBV5-1|TRBD2|16
TGCGCCAGCAGCTTGAACGTGCGGGAGAGGGGCAATGAGCAGTTCTTC
CASSLNVRERGNEQFF